A single sample is the source of the 22 T cell receptor beta chains below, sequenced in a study of T cells in tuberculosis. Sorting used thawed, overnight-rested PBMC stained with anti-CD3, a viability dye and GMM-loaded CD1B tetramer. The CD1B tetramers carried C32 glucose monomycolate purified from Rhodococcus equi. The table came from immunoSEQ multiplex PCR; TCRdb's copy has only in-frame clones and leaves some out. The data contain around 60,000 clones, around 86% of them singletons. Sequencing was carried out using CD1b-GMM tetramer-negative cells sorted from PBMCs. The receptors stem from an adult woman with latent tuberculosis.

The chain joins TRBV7-9 to TRBJ1-5; 11 positions match TRBD1. Germline V lookup: CDR1 SEHNR, CDR2 FQNEAQ (reference sequence). The V segment lost 5 bases and the J segment 5 bases; nucleotides outside the gene matches: 5. This CDR3 comprises 15 residues. In nucleotides, the CDR3 is TGTGCCAGCAGCCGTGGACAGGGGGCAGATCAGCCCCAGCATTTT. This translates into CASSRGQGADQPQHF.

The V and J genes are TRBV5-1 and TRBJ1-2; 9 nucleotides align to TRBD1. After removal of 5 bases from V and 0 bases from J, the junction contained 5 bases not matched to a gene. Germline loops: CDR1 SGHRS, CDR2 YFSETQ. This CDR3 has 15 residues. The CDR3: CASRSGTGTNYGYTF. CDR3 sequence (DNA): TGCGCCAGCAGGTCCGGGACAGGGACTAACTATGGCTACACCTTC.

The J gene is TRBJ1-1, the V gene TRBV2; possibly TRBD1 for D (5 bases). This CDR3 region has 14 residues. The germline CDR1 and CDR2 sequences are SNHLY and FYNNEI. Trimming removed 4 bases at V and 6 bases at J, with 15 bases between. In DNA, the CDR3 is TGTGCCAGCAGTGCTCGGTGGGAGGGGTCTGAAGCTTTCTTT. Translated: CASSARWEGSEAFF.

The chain carries TRBV11-2 and TRBJ2-3; TRBD2 might be the D (6 bases). The CDR3 spans 16 residues. Trimming stripped 1 base from V and 6 bases from J, with 17 bases between. Germline V gene lookup returns CDR1 SGHAT and CDR2 FQNNGV. The DNA for the CDR3 is TGTGCCAGCAGCTTAGTAGAGTTGTCTGGGAGGGATACGCAGTATTTT. Translated: CASSLVELSGRDTQYF.

The rearrangement joins TRBV19 to TRBJ2-6, with TRBD2 identical over 13 bases. J gave up 1 base and V 7 bases, and 16 bases lay outside the gene matches. This CDR3 comprises 21 residues. Germline V lookup: CDR1 LNHDA, CDR2 SQIVND (reference sequence). CDR3 bases: TGTGCCAGTACTCTACTAGCGGGAGGGGCAGGTCTCGGTTCTGGGGCCAACGTCCTGACTTTC. It specifies CASTLLAGGAGLGSGANVLTF.

The chain employs TRBV13 and TRBJ2-1; D is perhaps TRBD2 (6 bases). CDR3 length: 24 residues. Germline V gives CDR1 PRHDT, CDR2 FYEKMQ (reference sequence). Trimming cost V 5 bases and J 4 bases, with 42 bases left between them. The CDR3 DNA follows: TGTGCCAGCAGCCCAAATTCGTACGGCAGCGGTTGGATGGCGGGAACGGGTTTTTACAATGAGCAGTTCTTC. Residues: CASSPNSYGSGWMAGTGFYNEQFF.

V and J are TRBV7-2 and TRBJ2-7; weak D call: TRBD1 (7 bases). The CDR3 sequence is 14 residues long. Germline loops: CDR1 SGHTA, CDR2 FQGNSA. Trimming pared 2 bases from V and 7 bases from J, leaving 15 bases between. The CDR3 DNA follows: TGTGCCAGCAGCTTAAGCGTGGCGGGACAGGAGCAGTACTTC. This gives the protein CASSLSVAGQEQYF.

This chain uses TRBV5-1 with TRBJ2-5; 8 positions agree with TRBD2. J was trimmed by 5 bases and V by 5 bases; bases with no gene match: 8. This CDR3 spans 14 amino acids. From germline, CDR1 is SGHRS and CDR2 YFSETQ. In DNA form, the CDR3 reads TGCGCCAGCAGTTCTAGAGGCGGGGGGGAGACCCAGTACTTC. Its translation is CASSSRGGGETQYF. The full variable domain, completed using reference TRBV5-1 and TRBJ2-5, is KAGVTQTPRYLIKTRGQQVTLSCSPISGHRSVSWYQQTPGQGLQFLFEYFSETQRNKGNFPGRFSGRQFSNSRSEMNVSTLELGDSALYLCASSSRGGGETQYFGPGTRLLVL.

The chain combines TRBV10-3 with TRBJ1-2; D is perhaps TRBD1 (5 bases). V was clipped by 5 bases and J by 3 bases, with 10 bases between them. The germline V gene has CDR1 ENHRY and CDR2 SYGVKD. This CDR3 has 13 residues. The CDR3 DNA sequence: TGTGCCATCAGTAGACAGTCCGACTATGGCTACACCTTC. Its translation: CAISRQSDYGYTF.

This clone showed up just a few times. The chain recombines TRBV7-3 with TRBJ1-3; the match to TRBD1 covers 9 bases. CDR1 and CDR2 from the germline V gene are SGHTA and FQGTGA. The CDR3 is made up of 16 amino acids. With V trimmed by 5 bases and J by 0 bases, 5 bases remained unmatched. In DNA, the CDR3 is TGTGCCAGCAGCCCCCGGGACAGGGTCTCTGGAAACACCATATATTTT. Protein: CASSPRDRVSGNTIYF. The full variable domain, rest sourced from reference TRBV7-3 and TRBJ1-3, is GAGVSQTPSNKVTEKGKYVELRCDPISGHTALYWYRQSLGQGPEFLIYFQGTGAADDSGLPNDRFFAVRPEGSVSTLKIQRTERGDSAVYLCASSPRDRVSGNTIYFGEGSWLTVV.

This chain connects TRBV7-3 to TRBJ2-3, with TRBD1 matching 9 bases. The germline CDR1 and CDR2 sequences are SGHTA and FQGTGA. The CDR3 runs 14 residues. V shed 2 bases and J 4 bases; nucleotides not matched to a gene: 1. Here the CDR3 DNA reads TGTGCCAGCAGCTTAGGGACAGGGCCAGATACGCAGTATTTT. It codes for CASSLGTGPDTQYF.

The CDR3 nucleotides are TGTGCCAGTAGTAGCAGGGGTCAAGAGACCCAGTACTTC. Protein: CASSSRGQETQYF. The rearrangement uses TRBV19 and TRBJ2-5, with a tentative D call TRBD1 (6 bases). The V end was cut by 4 bases, the J end by 2 bases, with 8 bases between. Germline CDR1 LNHDA, CDR2 SQIVND (reference sequence). The CDR3 runs 13 residues.

V is TRBV11-3 and J is TRBJ1-6, with D possibly matching TRBD1 (6 bases). V was trimmed by 0 bases and J by 3 bases, leaving 12 bases between them. CDR3 length: 17 residues. Germline loops: CDR1 SGHNT, CDR2 YENEEA. The CDR3 nucleotides read TGTGCCAGCAGCTTAGATGCAGGGGCGGACTATAATTCACCCCTCCACTTT. Amino acid sequence: CASSLDAGADYNSPLHF.

This chain joins TRBV6-1 and TRBJ2-2; possible D gene TRBD2, 7 bases. The CDR3 covers 14 residues. Germline V gene data show CDR1 as MNHNS and CDR2 as SASEGT. V was clipped by 8 bases and J by 4 bases, with 14 bases between them. CDR3 DNA sequence: TGTGCCAGCGTAGGGGGGGCGCGCACCGGGGAGCTGTTTTTT. Its translation is CASVGGARTGELFF.

This rearrangement joins TRBV15 to TRBJ2-2; a weak D match, TRBD1 (6 bases). CDR1 is LNHNV, CDR2 YYDKDF, per germline (reference sequence). The CDR3 extends over 17 amino acids. V was shortened by 0 bases and J by 5 bases, with 16 bases between the two germline ends. CDR3 amino acids: CATSRDHRAGETGELFF. As DNA, the CDR3 is TGTGCCACCAGCAGAGACCACAGGGCAGGAGAAACCGGGGAGCTGTTTTTT.

This sequence joins TRBV7-3 and TRBJ2-2, with 9 bases identical to TRBD1. The CDR3 has 14 amino acids. J was trimmed by 8 bases and V by 5 bases; bases with no gene match: 6. Germline CDR1 is SGHTA and CDR2 is FQGTGA. The CDR3 bases are TGTGCCAGCAGCCTCGACAGGGGGTCAGGGGAGCTGTTTTTT. Its protein is CASSLDRGSGELFF.

The chain uses TRBV5-8 and TRBJ2-1, with 7 bases fitting TRBD1. The V gene's germline CDR1 is SGHTS and CDR2 YDEGEE. CDR3 length equals 15 residues. Trimming took 3 bases from V and 1 from J; bases not matched to a gene: 4. The CDR3, as DNA: TGTGCCAGCAGCTGGCGACAGGGTTCCTACAATGAGCAGTTCTTC. It encodes CASSWRQGSYNEQFF.

V is TRBV4-1 and J is TRBJ2-1; 7 bases align to TRBD2. The CDR3 totals 16 residues. Germline-derived CDR1 and CDR2 are MGHRA and YSYEKL. V shed 0 bases and J 4 bases; nucleotides not matched to a gene: 6. CDR3 in amino acids: CASSQDGLVRYNEQFF. CDR3 nucleotides: TGCGCCAGCAGCCAAGATGGACTAGTGCGATACAATGAGCAGTTCTTC.

The sample holds a few counts of this clone. This sequence joins TRBV4-1 and TRBJ2-2; 12 bases line up with TRBD1. CDR3 length: 15 amino acids. Trimming at V came to 4 bases and at J to 5 bases, leaving 2 bases not matched to a gene. Germline V CDR1 and CDR2: MGHRA, YSYEKL. CDR3 sequence: CASSPGQGATGELFF. The DNA for the CDR3 is TGCGCCAGCAGCCCGGGACAGGGGGCGACCGGGGAGCTGTTTTTT.

The chain links TRBV2 to TRBJ1-5; 7 positions match TRBD1. The germline V gene has CDR1 SNHLY and CDR2 FYNNEI. The CDR3 runs to 14 residues. The J segment lost 7 bases and the V segment lost 6 bases, leaving 9 bases of the junction unmatched. The CDR3, as DNA: TGTGCCAGCAGAAAGGGACAGCAGGGGCAGCCCCAGCATTTT. Translation gives CASRKGQQGQPQHF.

This rearrangement joins TRBV16 to TRBJ1-5; D is uncertain. Germline V gene sequence: CDR1 KGHSY, CDR2 FQNENV. CDR3 length: 15 residues. V lost 7 bases and J lost 9, with 22 bases in between. The CDR3 DNA reads as TGTGCCAGCACTCAGTCAGGCCCCACTCTGGGGCCCCAGCATTTT. Protein sequence: CASTQSGPTLGPQHF.

The table lists this clone with a count of one. The chain recombines TRBV28 with TRBJ2-5; TRBD2 matches at 11 bases. Germline values: CDR1 MDHEN, CDR2 SYDVKM. V dropped 5 bases and J dropped 3; count of bases not matched to a gene: 17. The CDR3 spans 19 residues. The CDR3 nucleotides are TGTGCCAGCAGTCTTACCTTAGCGGGGGGGCTTATATTAGAAGAGACCCAGTACTTC. Translation gives CASSLTLAGGLILEETQYF.